The sequence of this TCR beta chain was determined in a study of T cells in localized non-small cell lung cancer. The study's findings and limits: Adjacent lung held a median 57 of the top 100 tumor clones. Heterogeneity is still possible, as just one tumor region was sequenced. Blood T cell density predicted longer survival; adjacent-lung clonality, shorter. It was uninvolved adjacent lung that showed the highest T cell clonality, exceeding tumor.

Sequenced by immunoSEQ multiplex PCR; TCRdb stores in-frame clones only, minus some. The table lists around 29,000 clones, more than 75% of them singletons. On this clone: Its specificity is unknown.

The V gene's germline CDR1 is SGHTA and CDR2 FQGTGA. V was pared by 5 bases and J by 6 bases, with 11 bases of the junction left unmatched. The CDR3 runs to 17 residues. This sequence joins TRBV7-3 and TRBJ2-7, with 15 bases lining up with TRBD2. The receptor comes from a female donor over 55 with stage III squamous cell lung carcinoma. This material consisted of peripheral blood, taken before any cancer treatment. The CDR3 DNA reads TGTGCCAGCAGCCAAGCCCCGGGACTAGCGGGAGGAGGCGAGCAGTACTTC. Encoded protein: CASSQAPGLAGGGEQYF.